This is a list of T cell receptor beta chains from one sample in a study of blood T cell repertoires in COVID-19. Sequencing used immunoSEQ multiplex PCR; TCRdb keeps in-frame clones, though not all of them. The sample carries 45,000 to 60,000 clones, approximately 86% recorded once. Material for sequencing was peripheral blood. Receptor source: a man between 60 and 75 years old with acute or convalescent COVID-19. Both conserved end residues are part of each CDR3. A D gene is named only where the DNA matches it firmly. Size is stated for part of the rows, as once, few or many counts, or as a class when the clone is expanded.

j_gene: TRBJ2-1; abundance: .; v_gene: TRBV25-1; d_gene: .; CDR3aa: CASSVQRVVRNEQFF; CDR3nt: TGTGCCAGCAGTGTTCAGAGGGTGGTTCGCAATGAGCAGTTCTTC
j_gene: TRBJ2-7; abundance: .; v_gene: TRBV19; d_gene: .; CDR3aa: CATTPQLGERGQYF; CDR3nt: TGTGCCACGACCCCCCAGTTGGGAGAACGGGGGCAGTACTTC
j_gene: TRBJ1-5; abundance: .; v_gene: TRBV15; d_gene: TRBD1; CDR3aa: CATSRGQNQPQHF; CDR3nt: TGTGCCACCAGCAGGGGACAGAATCAGCCCCAGCATTTT
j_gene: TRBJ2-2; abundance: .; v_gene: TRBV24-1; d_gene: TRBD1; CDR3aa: CATSDGGQGLTGELFF; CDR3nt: TGTGCCACCAGTGATGGGGGACAGGGATTAACCGGGGAGCTGTTTTTT
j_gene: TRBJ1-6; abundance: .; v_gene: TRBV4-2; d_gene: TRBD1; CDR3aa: CASSQVGTANSPLHF; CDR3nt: TGTGCCAGCAGCCAAGTTGGGACAGCTAATTCACCCCTCCACTTT
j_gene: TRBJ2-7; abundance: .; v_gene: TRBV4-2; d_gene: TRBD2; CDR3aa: CASSPQSGGAFSEQYF; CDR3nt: TGTGCCAGCAGCCCTCAATCCGGGGGGGCCTTTAGCGAGCAGTACTTC
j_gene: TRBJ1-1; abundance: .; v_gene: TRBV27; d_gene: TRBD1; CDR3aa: CASSTRPQGTEAFF; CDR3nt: TGTGCCAGCAGTACTAGGCCACAGGGGACTGAAGCTTTCTTT
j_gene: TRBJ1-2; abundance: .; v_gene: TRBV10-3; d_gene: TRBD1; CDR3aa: CATQQGTTYGYTF; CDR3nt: TGTGCCACCCAACAGGGGACCACCTATGGCTACACCTTC
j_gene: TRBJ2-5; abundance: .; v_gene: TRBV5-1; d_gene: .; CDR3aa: CASSFRDPTRETQYF; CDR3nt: TGCGCCAGCAGCTTTCGTGACCCCACGAGGGAGACCCAGTACTTC
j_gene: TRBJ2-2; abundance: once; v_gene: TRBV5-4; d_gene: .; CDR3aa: CASAGGGGTGELFF; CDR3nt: TGTGCCAGCGCTGGAGGGGGGGGCACCGGGGAGCTGTTTTTT
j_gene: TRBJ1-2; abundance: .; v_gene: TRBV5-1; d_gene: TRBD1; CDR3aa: CASSRDRPSGGYTF; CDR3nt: TGCGCCAGCAGCAGGGACAGACCTTCGGGTGGCTACACCTTC
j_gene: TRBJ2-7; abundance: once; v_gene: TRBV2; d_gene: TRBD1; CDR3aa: CASREDRDEQYF; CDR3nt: TGTGCCAGCAGAGAGGACAGGGACGAGCAGTACTTC